Shown below are 27 T cell receptor beta chains from a single sample sequenced in a study of shared clonotypes between healthy human individuals (dated by TCRdb to about 2020). Libraries came from the immunoSEQ multiplex PCR assay. Imported from immuneACCESS, the table was reduced by TCRdb to in-frame sequences with V and J called. These copies leave out some clones; in studies compared against another copy, an unresolved V gene accounts for under half, and the cause of the remainder is not known. The table for this sample lists some 2,500,000 clones; roughly 93% of them were counted only once. The ten largest account for roughly 0.39% of the sample. The sequenced sample consisted of naive CD4+ T cells from PBMCs. This specimen's cell subset or site label, per the study, means: CD45RA+ positively selected. Every receptor here comes from a man between 18 and 35 years old in good health. Some clones in this sample may be carry-over from other donors' samples.

V gene TRBV6-5 combines with J gene TRBJ2-3, with 8 bases identical to TRBD2. There are 13 residues in the CDR3. The germline V gene has CDR1 MNHEY and CDR2 SVGAGI. J gave up 1 base and V 6 bases, and 0 bases lay outside the gene matches. CDR3 DNA: TGTGCCAGCAGACTAGCGGGCACAGATACGCAGTATTTT. It encodes CASRLAGTDTQYF.

The chain carries TRBV19 and TRBJ1-5; D is unresolved. This CDR3 is 15 amino acids long. The germline gives CDR1 LNHDA, CDR2 SQIVND (reference sequence). V gave up 1 base and J gave up 3 bases, with 10 bases separating them. For the CDR3, the DNA is TGTGCCAGTAGTATAGTATCACAGCCCAATCAGCCCCAGCATTTT. Protein: CASSIVSQPNQPQHF. Supplemented by reference TRBV19 and TRBJ1-5, the full variable domain reads DGGITQSPKYLFRKEGQNVTLSCEQNLNHDAMYWYRQDPGQGLRLIYYSQIVNDFQKGDIAEGYSVSREKKESFPLTVTSAQKNPTAFYLCASSIVSQPNQPQHFGDGTRLSIL.

The CDR3, as DNA: TGTGCCAGCTCAGGGACAGTATCTGGGGCCAACGTCCTGACTTTC. Protein: CASSGTVSGANVLTF. The rearrangement joins TRBV18 to TRBJ2-6; 7 nucleotides align to TRBD1. CDR3 length equals 15 residues. The V and J ends lost 5 bases and 1 base, in that order; junction bases with no gene match: 2. Germline CDR1 and CDR2: KGHSH and LQKENI. Variable domain in full (rest from reference TRBV18 and TRBJ2-6): NAGVMQNPRHLVRRRGQEARLRCSPMKGHSHVYWYRQLPEEGLKFMVYLQKENIIDESGMPKERFSAEFPKEGPSILRIQQVVRGDSAAYFCASSGTVSGANVLTFGAGSRLTVL.

This rearrangement joins TRBV2 to TRBJ2-7; no clear D gene. The CDR3 spans 15 residues. Trimming took 7 bases from V and 6 from J, leaving 22 bases between them. Looked up from germline, CDR1 is SNHLY and CDR2 is FYNNEI. CDR3 DNA: TGTGCCAGCATTCTCGGAATAACCGTGGTGTTCGAGCAGTACTTC. Translated: CASILGITVVFEQYF.

The chain employs TRBV5-4 and TRBJ2-2, with 8 bases that match TRBD2. The CDR3 length is 15 residues. J was trimmed by 7 bases and V by 0 bases; bases with no gene match: 5. Germline V lookup: CDR1 SGHNT, CDR2 YYREEE (reference sequence). The CDR3 reads CASSLDPGRVGELFF. The CDR3 coding sequence is TGTGCCAGCAGCTTGGATCCCGGGAGGGTCGGGGAGCTGTTTTTT.

V and J are TRBV11-3 and TRBJ2-2; D is uncertain. This CDR3 spans 11 amino acids. With 8 bases removed from V and 7 bases from J, the gap between germline ends came to 8 bases. CDR1 SGHNT and CDR2 YENEEA come from the germline V gene. CDR3 amino acids: CASATSGELFF. The CDR3 DNA reads as TGTGCCAGCGCTACGAGCGGGGAGCTGTTTTTT.

Points on this clone: The sample has other DNA sequences that encode this CDR3 too. The chain combines TRBV7-3 with TRBJ1-1; D gene unclear. Germline CDR1 reads SGHTA; CDR2 reads FQGTGA. With 5 bases removed from V and 4 bases from J, the gap between germline ends came to 11 bases. The CDR3 is made up of 13 amino acids. The CDR3 here is CASSPTVSTEAFF. CDR3 DNA: TGTGCCAGCAGCCCCACCGTCAGCACTGAAGCTTTCTTT.

This chain joins TRBV28 and TRBJ1-4; D not certain. The CDR3 spans 16 residues. CDR1 is MDHEN and CDR2 is SYDVKM in the germline V gene. V lost 0 bases and J 0 bases, leaving 8 bases between the germline ends. The CDR3 is CASSLWWKTTNEKLFF. The CDR3 DNA reads as TGTGCCAGCAGTTTATGGTGGAAAACAACTAATGAAAAACTGTTTTTT.

V gene TRBV28 combines with J gene TRBJ1-2; the match to TRBD1 covers 9 bases. The CDR3 runs to 15 residues. Per germline, CDR1 MDHEN and CDR2 SYDVKM. After removal of 8 bases from V and 4 bases from J, the junction contained 11 bases not matched to a gene. The CDR3 reads CASAYQGTGPYGYTF. The CDR3 DNA is TGTGCCAGCGCCTACCAGGGGACAGGGCCCTATGGCTACACCTTC.

This CDR3 is CASNARLLNLAKNIQYF. Here the CDR3 DNA reads TGTGCCAGTAATGCCAGACTGCTAAATCTAGCCAAAAACATTCAGTACTTC. The rearrangement joins TRBV19 to TRBJ2-4; unclear D gene. Germline CDR1 is LNHDA and CDR2 is SQIVND (reference sequence). This CDR3 is 17 amino acids long. V lost 7 bases and J 0 bases, leaving 19 bases between the germline ends.

The genes are TRBV29-1 and TRBJ1-1; tentatively, D is TRBD1 (6 bases). Trimming left V 7 bases short and J 4 bases short, with 19 bases between. This CDR3 has 14 residues. The V gene's germline CDR1 is SQVTM and CDR2 ANQGSEA. As DNA, the CDR3 is TGCAGCGCCAAGGGGGGGTCGGGCGGCACTGAAGCTTTCTTT. Protein: CSAKGGSGGTEAFF.

The V call is TRBV29-1, the J call TRBJ2-3; no firm D call. Looked up from germline, CDR1 is SQVTM and CDR2 is ANQGSEA. The CDR3 totals 13 residues. The V end was cut by 3 bases, the J end by 0 bases, with 7 bases between. In nucleotides, the CDR3 is TGCAGCGTTGAGCATATTAGCACAGATACGCAGTATTTT. Translating it yields CSVEHISTDTQYF.

The V and J genes are TRBV12-5 and TRBJ2-5; TRBD1 matches 7 bases. Trimming cost V 5 bases and J 3 bases; bases outside gene matches: 9. The CDR3 is 15 residues long. CDR1 and CDR2 from the germline V gene are LGHNT and FRNRAP. The CDR3 nucleotides read TGTGCTAGTGGTCTATTGGGGACAGATAAAGAGACCCAGTACTTC. It yields the protein CASGLLGTDKETQYF.

On this clone: The identical CDR3 is also encoded by other nucleotide sequences in the sample. The chain employs TRBV11-3 and TRBJ1-2, with 10 bases lining up with TRBD1. There are 13 residues in the CDR3. Germline V gene sequence: CDR1 SGHNT, CDR2 YENEEA. J was trimmed by 8 bases and V by 5 bases; bases with no gene match: 5. This CDR3 is CASSDRTGGGYTF. The CDR3 bases are TGTGCCAGCAGCGACCGGACAGGGGGAGGCTACACCTTC.

CDR3 nucleotide sequence: TGTGCCATCAGGGGTTACAACTATGGCTACACCTTC. It is translated as CAIRGYNYGYTF. The chain links TRBV7-2 to TRBJ1-2; D possibly corresponds to TRBD1 (6 bases). CDR1 is SGHTA, CDR2 FQGNSA, per germline. Trimming took 10 bases from V and 2 from J, leaving 11 bases between them. The CDR3 is 12 amino acids.

The J gene is TRBJ1-4, the V gene TRBV6-6, with a weak D call TRBD1 (6 bases). CDR3 length: 13 residues. Germline V gene data show CDR1 as MNHNY and CDR2 as SVGAGI (reference sequence). V lost 6 bases and J 8 bases, leaving 13 bases between the germline ends. As DNA, the CDR3 is TGTGCCAGCAGAACAGCCGGGGGCGAAAAACTGTTTTTT. This encodes CASRTAGGEKLFF.

With regard to this clone: The sample holds other DNA sequences that translate to the same CDR3. The chain uses TRBV7-9 and TRBJ2-3; D gene uncertain. The CDR3 is made up of 12 amino acids. Germline CDR1 is SEHNR and CDR2 is FQNEAQ (reference sequence). Trimming shortened V by 5 bases and J by 2 bases, and 5 bases separated the two germline ends. Written as DNA, the CDR3 is TGTGCCAGCAGCCTTCACACAGATACGCAGTATTTT. It translates to CASSLHTDTQYF.

The chain uses TRBV6-5 and TRBJ2-1; D is ambiguous. Per the germline V gene, CDR1 is MNHEY and CDR2 is SVGAGI. The CDR3 spans 16 residues. The germline V and J ends were trimmed by 0 bases and 1 base, with 10 bases remaining between them. The CDR3 nucleotides read TGTGCCAGCAGTTACTCGGCTACTCAGTCCTACAATGAGCAGTTCTTC. This codes for CASSYSATQSYNEQFF.

The gene calls are TRBV7-2 and TRBJ1-1, with TRBD1 matching 7 bases. The germline CDR1 and CDR2 sequences are SGHTA and FQGNSA. The CDR3 loop spans 15 amino acids. Germline trimming cut 4 bases from V and 1 base from J; bases unmatched to any gene: 6. As DNA, the CDR3 is TGTGCCAGCAGCTCCCGACAGGGCGGGAACACTGAAGCTTTCTTT. Protein sequence: CASSSRQGGNTEAFF.

V is TRBV15 and J is TRBJ2-1; D perhaps matches TRBD2 (5 bases). CDR1 and CDR2 from the germline V gene are LNHNV and YYDKDF (reference sequence). The CDR3 spans 17 residues. V lost 0 bases and J lost 0, with 12 bases in between. Written as DNA, the CDR3 is TGTGCCACCAGCAGAGATCTTGCGGGTCCCTCCTACAATGAGCAGTTCTTC. Its translation: CATSRDLAGPSYNEQFF.

This rearrangement joins TRBV18 to TRBJ2-7; 7 nucleotides align to TRBD1. V lost 0 bases to trimming and J lost 5 bases; unmatched junction nucleotides: 10. Germline CDR1 is KGHSH and CDR2 is LQKENI. There are 16 residues in the CDR3. CDR3 nucleotides: TGTGCCAGCTCACCACCCCGTTTACAGGGGATCCACGAGCAGTACTTC. Translating it yields CASSPPRLQGIHEQYF.

The V and J genes are TRBV11-2 and TRBJ2-1; 9 bases match TRBD1. Germline values: CDR1 SGHAT, CDR2 FQNNGV. This CDR3 is 16 amino acids long. V lost 1 base to trimming and J lost 8 bases; unmatched junction nucleotides: 9. The CDR3 sequence: CASSLALRDRADEQFF. CDR3 coding DNA: TGTGCCAGCAGCTTAGCCCTCCGGGACAGGGCCGATGAGCAGTTCTTC.

The rearrangement joins TRBV5-4 to TRBJ1-2; D is unclear. This CDR3 is 15 amino acids long. The germline V gene has CDR1 SGHNT and CDR2 YYREEE (reference sequence). V was shortened by 0 bases and J by 0 bases, with 9 bases between the two germline ends. CDR3 loop: CASSLGQPANYGYTF. As DNA, the CDR3 is TGTGCCAGCAGCTTGGGGCAGCCCGCTAACTATGGCTACACCTTC. The full variable domain, with the rest looked up from reference TRBV5-4 and TRBJ1-2, is ETGVTQSPTHLIKTRGQQVTLRCSSQSGHNTVSWYQQALGQGPQFIFQYYREEENGRGNFPPRFSGLQFPNYSSELNVNALELDDSALYLCASSLGQPANYGYTFGSGTRLTVV.

The gene calls are TRBV19 and TRBJ2-7; TRBD1 aligns across 7 bases. From germline, CDR1 is LNHDA and CDR2 SQIVND (reference sequence). Trimming cost V 5 bases and J 3 bases; bases outside gene matches: 7. This CDR3 spans 14 amino acids. The CDR3, as DNA: TGTGCCAGTAGTGCCGGGGACAGATACTACGAGCAGTACTTC. It is translated as CASSAGDRYYEQYF.

V is TRBV11-2 and J is TRBJ2-1, with TRBD1 as a possible D gene (6 bases). Germline CDR1 SGHAT, CDR2 FQNNGV. The CDR3 has 17 residues. The V and J ends lost 2 bases and 6 bases respectively, with 20 bases between them. The CDR3 nucleotides are TGTGCCAGCAGCTTACCCCCTGGTTCAGGGGTCGGCAATGAGCAGTTCTTC. This codes for CASSLPPGSGVGNEQFF.

The V gene is TRBV7-9, the J gene TRBJ2-5; 15 nucleotides agree with TRBD2. The CDR3 loop spans 15 amino acids. The V gene end was trimmed by 5 bases and the J gene end by 7 bases; junction bases not matched to a gene: 5. Germline CDR1 is SEHNR and CDR2 is FQNEAQ (reference sequence). The CDR3 coding sequence is TGTGCCAGCAGCCCGGGACTAGCGGGAGGAGGGACCCAGTACTTC. As protein: CASSPGLAGGGTQYF.

This clone was seen a single time. V usage is TRBV5-8 and J usage is TRBJ2-3; no definite D call. CDR3 length equals 13 residues. V dropped 4 bases and J dropped 4 bases, with 10 bases sitting between them. The V gene's germline CDR1 is SGHTS and CDR2 YDEGEE. CDR3 nucleotide sequence: TGTGCCAGCAGCCCTCGTGGAGCAGATACGCAGTATTTT. It specifies CASSPRGADTQYF.